A selection of T cell receptor beta chains follows, all from one sample in a study of breast tumors, draining lymph nodes, adjacent tissues. TCRdb re-derived calls from the multiplex PCR reads in MiXCR, one entry per CDR3 protein. Among approximately 130,000 distinct CDR3 sequences listed, about a fifth were seen once. Sequenced material: axillary lymph node tissue. The receptor source for this set is a female donor with breast cancer. Some clones in this sample may be carry-over from other donors' samples. The CDR3 runs from the conserved cysteine through the conserved F or W. The D gene is left open where the match is weak. Not all rows give a size; the values are once, few, many and, for expanded clones, a class.

CDR3 DNA,CDR3 protein,clone size,J gene,D gene,CDR3 length,V gene
TGTGCCAGCAGGGCCAACAGGGCCGGAGGTACGCAGCATTTT,CASRANRAGGTQHF,-,TRBJ1-5,-,14,TRBV7-2
TGCGCCAGCAGCCAAGATAACCAGCGGGAGGCCCTGTACCAAGAGACCCAGTACTTC,CASSQDNQREALYQETQYF,many,TRBJ2-5,TRBD2,19,TRBV4-3
TGTGCCAGTAGTATAATGGGGAGCGGGAGGGGGTCGCAAGAGACCCAGTACTTC,CASSIMGSGRGSQETQYF,once,TRBJ2-5,TRBD2,18,TRBV19
TGTGCCAGCAGCGGACAGGGGGGAGGAAACACCGGGGAGCTGTTTTTT,CASSGQGGGNTGELFF,many,TRBJ2-2,TRBD1,16,TRBV2
TGTGCCAGCAGTTCCCAACTAGCGGGAGGGGGCGCTGAGCAGTTCTTC,CASSSQLAGGGAEQFF,many,TRBJ2-1,TRBD2,16,TRBV6-6
TGCAGTGCTAGAGATACACAGGCAGGTTACGAGCAGTACTTC,CSARDTQAGYEQYF,many,TRBJ2-7,-,14,TRBV20-1
TGTGCCAGCAGTGACCCCGGCGACAGGCTGAAACAGCCCCAGCATTTT,CASSDPGDRLKQPQHF,many,TRBJ1-5,-,16,TRBV6-4
TGCGCCAGCAGCCAAGTATCGGGACTAGGGGGCAATGAGCAGTTCTTC,CASSQVSGLGGNEQFF,many,TRBJ2-1,TRBD2,16,TRBV4-1
TGTGCCAGCAGCAAAAGCCCAAAGGTGTCAGGCCTCTCCTACGAGCAGTACTTC,CASSKSPKVSGLSYEQYF,-,TRBJ2-7,-,18,TRBV3-1
TGCGCCAGCAGCCAGGCGACTAGCGCTAACACCGGGGAGCTGTTTTTT,CASSQATSANTGELFF,-,TRBJ2-2,TRBD2,16,TRBV4-3
TGTGCCAGCAGCCGACAGGGGAAATATTCACCCCTCCACTTT,CASSRQGKYSPLHF,many,TRBJ1-6,TRBD1,14,TRBV5-8
TGTGCCAGCAGTTACTCGAACGTAGCGGCAAGCTCCTACGAGCAGTACTTC,CASSYSNVAASSYEQYF,-,TRBJ2-7,-,17,TRBV6-2/TRBV6-3
TGTGCCGGCAGCCACGACAGGGCCACCTACGAGCAGTACTTC,CAGSHDRATYEQYF,few,TRBJ2-7,TRBD1,14,TRBV4-2
TGTGCCAGCAGGACAGGATCCACCGGGGAGCTGTTTTTT,CASRTGSTGELFF,few,TRBJ2-2,-,13,TRBV12-3/TRBV12-4
TGCAGTGCTATAGACAGGGGTTCCTATAATTCACCCCTCCACTTT,CSAIDRGSYNSPLHF,many,TRBJ1-6,TRBD1,15,TRBV20-1
TGTGCCAGCAGCCCCCGCGAGGGCTCGGGCTATGGCTACACCTTC,CASSPREGSGYGYTF,many,TRBJ1-2,-,15,TRBV7-8
TGTGCCAGCAGCTTATCCGGAGGTCAGCCCCAGCATTTT,CASSLSGGQPQHF,many,TRBJ1-5,-,13,TRBV11-1
TGTGCCAGCGGCTCCGGGACAACCGGGGAGCTGTTTTTT,CASGSGTTGELFF,few,TRBJ2-2,-,13,TRBV7-2
TGTGCCAGCAGTCAGGGCTTGAATGAGCAGTTCTTC,CASSQGLNEQFF,many,TRBJ2-1,-,12,TRBV12-3/TRBV12-4
TGTGCCAGTAGTTACAGGGGGAACTATGGCTACACCTTC,CASSYRGNYGYTF,many,TRBJ1-2,TRBD1,13,TRBV19
TGTGCCAGTAGGCTGACCGGGACTACCTCATCCGGACGGGGCCACGAGCAGTACTTC,CASRLTGTTSSGRGHEQYF,-,TRBJ2-7,TRBD2,19,TRBV9
TGCGCCAGCAGGAGGACAGGGGGCTACAATGAGCAGTTCTTC,CASRRTGGYNEQFF,many,TRBJ2-1,TRBD1,14,TRBV5-1
TGTGCCATCAGTGACCCGGGACTAGCGGGAGGGGATACGCAGTATTTT,CAISDPGLAGGDTQYF,many,TRBJ2-3,TRBD2,16,TRBV10-3
TGTGCCAGCAGCTTAGCAATAAGGAGCTCCTATAATTCACCCCTCCACTTT,CASSLAIRSSYNSPLHF,many,TRBJ1-6,-,17,TRBV11-3
TGTGCCAGCAGCGCAGACAATACGAACACCGGGGAGCTGTTTTTT,CASSADNTNTGELFF,-,TRBJ2-2,-,15,TRBV14
TGTGCCAGCAGCTTCCTGGTCGATCAGCCCCAGCATTTT,CASSFLVDQPQHF,many,TRBJ1-5,-,13,TRBV7-2
TGTGCCAGCAGTGATCCCAGGGCCGGGAACACCGGGGAGCTGTTTTTT,CASSDPRAGNTGELFF,-,TRBJ2-2,-,16,TRBV25-1
TGTGCTAGTGGTTTGTTTACCAAAGAGACCCAGTACTTC,CASGLFTKETQYF,many,TRBJ2-5,-,13,TRBV12-5
TGCGCCAGCAGCCAAGATCACTCTCCTGGGCGGACAGATACGCAGTATTTT,CASSQDHSPGRTDTQYF,many,TRBJ2-3,-,17,TRBV4-1
TGTGCCAGCAGCTTACGGGGGAGGAGTGTTACAGATACGCAGTATTTT,CASSLRGRSVTDTQYF,few,TRBJ2-3,-,16,TRBV11-2
TGTGCCAGTAGTAGGGGACTAGCGGGAGGCAGCTCCTACAATGAGCAGTTCTTC,CASSRGLAGGSSYNEQFF,many,TRBJ2-1,TRBD2,18,TRBV19
TGTGCCACCAACCAGGGGGAGGGACGTAAGCAGTACTTC,CATNQGEGRKQYF,many,TRBJ2-7,-,13,TRBV24-1
TGTGCCAGTACTCAGCGGACCTACAATGAGCAGTTCTTC,CASTQRTYNEQFF,many,TRBJ2-1,-,13,TRBV19
TGTGCCAGCAGCTTAGTATCGTCCGATCGTCCTTATGGCTACAACTTC,CASSLVSSDRPYGYNF,-,TRBJ1-2,-,16,TRBV7-2
TGTGCTAGTGGGAAAGACTGGGAGAAGGGGTTCTTC,CASGKDWEKGFF,many,TRBJ2-1,-,12,TRBV12-5
TGTGCCAGCAGCACGGTAGCGGGAAGGGGAACAGATACGCAGTATTTT,CASSTVAGRGTDTQYF,many,TRBJ2-3,TRBD2,16,TRBV7-8
TGTGCCTGGAGTGTTTCCTATGGCTACACCTTC,CAWSVSYGYTF,many,TRBJ1-2,-,11,TRBV30
TGTGCCAGCAGCTTAGCGACGGGATACAATGAGCAGTTCTTC,CASSLATGYNEQFF,many,TRBJ2-1,-,14,TRBV7-9
TGTGCCAGCAGCTTAGCGGGGAGGGCTGGGGAGACCCAGTACTTC,CASSLAGRAGETQYF,many,TRBJ2-5,TRBD2,15,TRBV7-8
TGTGCCAGCAGCTTGCCAGGGGGCGGTGGCTACACCTTC,CASSLPGGGGYTF,many,TRBJ1-2,TRBD1,13,TRBV5-4
TGCGCCAGCAGCTTGCCCAGCAGACGAGAGACCCAGTACTTC,CASSLPSRRETQYF,few,TRBJ2-5,-,14,TRBV5-1
TGTGCCAGCAGCTTGTGGAGGGGGCGCCGCTACGAGCAGTACTTC,CASSLWRGRRYEQYF,many,TRBJ2-7,-,15,TRBV5-6
TGTGCCAGCAGTTACTCGACCAGGTTCGATACGCAGTATTTT,CASSYSTRFDTQYF,-,TRBJ2-3,-,14,TRBV6-2/TRBV6-3
TGTGCCAGCAGTTACCCCTTTGGGCGGGAGGTTGGCCAAGAGACCCAGTACTTC,CASSYPFGREVGQETQYF,-,TRBJ2-5,TRBD2,18,TRBV6-5
TGTGCCAGCCTTAGCGCACCTAGCTCCTACAATGAGCAGTTCTTC,CASLSAPSSYNEQFF,many,TRBJ2-1,-,15,TRBV6-1